This T cell receptor beta chain was recorded in a study of ipilimumab plus nivolumab after autologous stem cell transplantation listed by TCRdb under 2021. About the investigation overall: Trial patients received a median of about 5 ipilimumab doses and about 8 nivolumab doses. The intent-to-treat population of the trial consisted of 30 to 40 patients. Primary refractory and relapsed disease were included in the DLBCL cohort, with 18-month progression-free survival of about 82% and 31%, respectively. The trial enrolled patients with high-risk diffuse large B cell lymphoma, mature T cell lymphoma, or multiple myeloma undergoing autologous transplant. What the study reported, not specific to this receptor: Combined checkpoint inhibition as post-transplant consolidation was concluded by the authors to appear tolerable. According to the authors, a biologic rationale for studying the approach further came from T cell receptor repertoire, regulatory T cell phenotype and gut microbiota profiles.

Preparation of the library involved the immunoSEQ multiplex PCR assay. TCRdb provides this immuneACCESS table in a form limited to in-frame rearrangements. Some clones are lacking; in checked studies, under half of them reflect an unresolved V gene, and why the rest are absent is not known. The sample yields around 20,000 clones; roughly 70% were counted once. The ten largest make up 20% to 25% of the sample. This clone was picked up a small number of times. Its antigen specificity is not known. Base quality data are lacking; no much larger clone is found one base away. Checkpoint therapy began 14 to 28 days after autologous transplant, with ipilimumab given at 1 mg/kg intravenously on day 1 of selected weeks. Patients received nivolumab at 3 mg/kg intravenously on day 1 of weeks 1, 4, 7, 10, and every two weeks through week 26. Combined checkpoint inhibition with ipilimumab and nivolumab as consolidation after autologous stem cell transplantation was tested in a Phase Ib clinical trial.

CDR1 and CDR2 are drawn from the germline V gene (reference sequence): SEHNR, FQNEAQ. V trim: 5 bases; J trim: 3 bases; unmatched bases: 8. Including the terminal cysteine and phenylalanine, the CDR3 comprises 15 residues. Only the CDR3 portion is preserved as DNA: 45 bases, with reading frame beginning at the first base. This sequence was found in a male donor with diffuse large B-cell lymphoma. Here the sequenced sample was PBMCs, taken in a trial of ipilimumab plus nivolumab as post-transplant consolidation. The chain couples TRBV7-9 to TRBJ2-3, and TRBD2 matches 7 of the central bases. The CDR3 protein: CASSPGSAGTDTQYF. The DNA is TGTGCCAGCAGCCCCGGCTCAGCGGGAACAGATACGCAGTATTTT.